These 27 T cell receptor beta chains originate from one sample sequenced in a study of glioma-infiltrating T cells. Amplification of TCR alpha and beta CDR3 regions from RNA used iRepertoire nested multiplex PCR. Using its own MiXCR run on the multiplex PCR reads, TCRdb lists one record per CDR3 protein. The repertoire has tens of thousands of distinct CDR3 sequences, about a quarter of them found once; the top ten carry around 7%. Sequencing was carried out using glioma tissue, nonneoplastic brain tissue, or PBMCs (not recorded which). The source is a human donor with low-grade glioma or glioblastoma, undergoing nonglioma brain surgery, or in good health (not recorded which).

This clonotype was observed many times. J is TRBJ2-7 and V is TRBV27; 7 bases fit TRBD2. The CDR3 is made up of 13 amino acids. Germline CDR1 MNHEY, CDR2 SMNVEV (reference sequence). The V and J ends lost 8 bases and 2 bases, in that order; junction bases with no gene match: 6. The CDR3 loop reads CASGGLGPYEQYF. CDR3 DNA sequence: TGTGCCAGCGGAGGACTAGGGCCCTACGAGCAGTACTTC.

The chain couples TRBV18 to TRBJ2-5, with D perhaps TRBD1 (6 bases). V gave up 6 bases and J gave up 4 bases, with 12 bases separating them. The germline CDR1 and CDR2 sequences are KGHSH and LQKENI. The CDR3 sequence is 13 residues long. The DNA for the CDR3 is TGTGCCAGCTCGCGGACAGAAGGAGAGACCCAGTACTTC. Encoded protein: CASSRTEGETQYF.

This clonotype was seen a few times. The chain combines TRBV10-1 with TRBJ2-3; D is unresolved. The germline CDR1 and CDR2 sequences are WNHNN and SYGVQD (reference sequence). This CDR3 has 15 amino acids. Trimming removed 3 bases from V and 5 bases from J, with 15 bases in between. CDR3 region: CASSDRQPGGDTQYF. The CDR3 DNA is TGCGCCAGCAGTGACCGTCAGCCGGGCGGAGATACGCAGTATTTT.

The V gene is TRBV6-2 or TRBV6-3, the J gene TRBJ2-5, with TRBD1 matching 7 bases. CDR1 and CDR2 from the germline V gene are MNHEY and SVGEGT. The CDR3 spans 13 residues. The DNA for the CDR3 is TGTGGCAGAACAGGGACAGCCCAAGAGACCCAGTACTTC. It is translated as CGRTGTAQETQYF.

On this clonotype itself: The CDR3 does not end in the conserved phenylalanine or tryptophan, so this is likely a read error. The chain combines TRBV12-3 or TRBV12-4 with TRBJ2-7, with 7 bases aligning to TRBD1. The CDR3 loop spans 13 amino acids. V shed 7 bases, J shed 5 bases, and the junction held 8 bases outside the gene matches. The CDR3 loop is CASNHRGVDEQYL. CDR3 nucleotides: TGTGCCAGCAACCACAGGGGAGTCGACGAGCAGTACTTA.

This clonotype has a count of ten or more. The rearrangement links TRBV20-1 to TRBJ2-3; 12 bases map to TRBD2. Germline V lookup: CDR1 DFQATT, CDR2 SNEGSKA (reference sequence). The CDR3 totals 15 residues. Trimming removed 6 bases from V and 3 bases from J; junction bases left unmatched: 7. CDR3 sequence (DNA): TGCAGTGCCCCGCTAGCGGGAGGGCCTACAGATACGCAGTATTTT. Protein sequence: CSAPLAGGPTDTQYF.

There are many counts of this clonotype. The chain is built from TRBV27 and TRBJ2-1, with 7 bases identical to TRBD1. The ends lost 5 bases at V and 3 bases at J; junction bases unmatched: 4. Germline lookup yields CDR1 MNHEY and CDR2 SMNVEV (reference sequence). This CDR3 is built from 14 residues. CDR3 in amino acids: CASSLQGNYNEQFF. The CDR3 DNA is TGTGCCAGCAGTCTACAGGGGAACTACAATGAGCAGTTCTTC.

This clonotype was seen ten or more times. V gene TRBV12-3 or TRBV12-4 combines with J gene TRBJ1-5; the D gene is possibly TRBD1 (6 bases). The CDR3 sequence is 15 residues long. V lost 6 bases and J 5 bases, leaving 17 bases between the germline ends. In DNA, the CDR3 is TGTGCCAGCAGCAAAAAGACAGGAGGCGATCAGCCCCAGCATTTT. It is translated as CASSKKTGGDQPQHF.

This clonotype was detected ten times or more. The chain carries TRBV2 and TRBJ2-7, with 7 bases identical to TRBD1. Germline V gene sequence: CDR1 SNHLY, CDR2 FYNNEI. V lost 7 bases, J lost 5 bases, and 11 bases stayed unmatched. The CDR3 runs 14 residues. As DNA, the CDR3 is TGTGCCAGCAACCTTGACAGGGAGCGCGACGAGCAGTACTTC. This sequence encodes CASNLDRERDEQYF.

Many counts were recorded for this clonotype. The gene calls are TRBV25-1 and TRBJ2-7; weak D call: TRBD2 (5 bases). CDR1 and CDR2 (germline): MGHDK, SYGVNS. Deletions cut 6 bases from V and 2 bases from J, with 14 bases between. The CDR3 is made up of 14 amino acids. The CDR3 region is CASSIHGLPYEQYF. The CDR3 DNA is TGTGCCAGCAGCATCCATGGACTTCCCTACGAGCAGTACTTC.

This clonotype appeared a single time. It may be a read error: a sequence one base away is much more abundant. CDR3: CASSLRRESYSYTF. The CDR3 nucleotides are TGCGCCAGCAGCTTGCGGAGGGAGTCCTATAGCTACACCTTC. The V call is TRBV5-1, the J call TRBJ1-2, with D unclear. The CDR3 runs 14 residues. CDR1 is SGHRS and CDR2 is YFSETQ in the germline V gene.

A word on this clonotype: Compared with germline, one end of the junction differs, possibly owing to a read error. J is TRBJ2-1 and V is TRBV5-1; D remains unclear. This CDR3 has 15 residues. Germline V gives CDR1 SGHRS, CDR2 YFSETQ. CDR3 protein: CASSYGLYPSNEQLF. The CDR3, as DNA: TGCGCCAGCAGCTACGGGCTCTACCCCTCCAATGAGCAGCTCTTC.

The chain is built from TRBV3-1 and TRBJ2-5; no definite D call. The germline V gene has CDR1 LGHDT and CDR2 YNNKEL (reference sequence). This CDR3 region has 15 residues. V was cut by 0 bases and J by 4 bases, with 12 bases left in between. In DNA form, the CDR3 reads TGTGCCAGCAGCCAAGATAGGTGCCCAAGAGAGACCCAGTACTTC. This gives the protein CASSQDRCPRETQYF.

The J gene is TRBJ1-5, the V gene TRBV20-1; D is ambiguous. V was pared by 1 base and J by 4 bases, with 5 bases between. CDR3 size: 12 residues. The V gene's germline CDR1 is DFQATT and CDR2 SNEGSKA (reference sequence). CDR3 in amino acids: CSARGGNQPQHF. The CDR3, as DNA: TGCAGTGCTAGAGGGGGAAATCAGCCCCAGCATTTT.

The gene calls are TRBV7-2 and TRBJ2-5; a possible D gene is TRBD2 (6 bases). Trimming shortened V by 3 bases and J by 5 bases, and 13 bases separated the two germline ends. Germline-derived CDR1 and CDR2 are SGHTA and FQGNSA. The CDR3 sequence is 14 residues long. The CDR3 here is CASSFSRAGETQYF. The DNA for the CDR3 is TGTGCCAGCAGCTTCTCGCGCGCGGGGGAGACCCAGTACTTC.

This sequence joins TRBV7-2 and TRBJ2-5; possibly TRBD1 for D (6 bases). The CDR3 sequence is 13 residues long. Germline V lookup: CDR1 SGHTA, CDR2 FQGNSA. V lost 3 bases to trimming and J lost 6 bases, with 11 bases between them. The CDR3 DNA sequence: TGTGCCAGCAGCTTCCACAGGGAGCAGACCCAGTACTTC. Amino acid sequence: CASSFHREQTQYF. The full variable domain, in which reference TRBV7-2 and TRBJ2-5 provide the parts outside the CDR3, is GAGVSQSPSNKVTEKGKDVELRCDPISGHTALYWYRQSLGQGLEFLIYFQGNSAPDKSGLPSDRFSAERTGGSVSTLTIQRTQQEDSAVYLCASSFHREQTQYFGPGTRLLVL.

The chain combines TRBV5-4 with TRBJ2-3; D gene uncertain. CDR3 length equals 12 residues. Trimming stripped 4 bases from V and 4 bases from J, with 7 bases between. CDR1 and CDR2 from the germline V gene are SGHNT and YYREEE (reference sequence). CDR3 coding DNA: TGTGCCAGCAGCCACATATCAGATACGCAGTATTTT. This encodes CASSHISDTQYF.

This chain joins TRBV14 and TRBJ2-7, with D uncertain. The CDR3 is made up of 13 amino acids. Looked up from germline, CDR1 is SGHDN and CDR2 is FVKESK. Trimming shortened V by 0 bases and J by 2 bases, and 5 bases separated the two germline ends. The CDR3 bases are TGTGCCAGCAGCCAAGAATACCCCTACGAGCAGTACTTC. Translation: CASSQEYPYEQYF.

This clonotype was seen ten or more times. The chain links TRBV7-2 to TRBJ2-3, with 11 bases matching TRBD2. V gave up 5 bases and J gave up 4 bases; unmatched junction bases: 8. The length of the CDR3 is 16 residues. Germline loops: CDR1 SGHTA, CDR2 FQGNSA. This CDR3 reads CASSPRLAGKSDTQYF. The CDR3 DNA reads as TGTGCCAGCAGCCCTCGACTAGCGGGGAAATCAGATACGCAGTATTTT. The variable domain in full, completed from reference TRBV7-2 and TRBJ2-3, reads GAGVSQSPSNKVTEKGKDVELRCDPISGHTALYWYRQSLGQGLEFLIYFQGNSAPDKSGLPSDRFSAERTGGSVSTLTIQRTQQEDSAVYLCASSPRLAGKSDTQYFGPGTRLTVL.

Details on this clonotype: This may come from a read error, since a much larger clone is one base off. The rearrangement links TRBV18 to TRBJ1-1; 7 bases match TRBD1. The germline V gene encodes CDR1 KGHSH and CDR2 LQKENI. The CDR3 consists of 13 residues. V shed 6 bases and J 4 bases; nucleotides not matched to a gene: 5. For the CDR3, the DNA is TGTGCCAGCTCGTCAGGGGGGTTCACTGAAGCTTTCTTT. It is translated as CASSSGGFTEAFF.

This clonotype was observed many times. CDR3 loop: CASRTDRVGDNEQFF. The CDR3 bases are TGTGCCAGCAGAACCGACAGGGTTGGCGACAATGAGCAGTTCTTC. The chain recombines TRBV2 with TRBJ2-1; TRBD1 aligns across 7 bases. This CDR3 contains 15 residues. CDR1 is SNHLY and CDR2 is FYNNEI in the germline V gene. V lost 6 bases and J lost 5; bases outside the gene matches: 10.

The CDR3 nucleotides are TGTGCCAGCACCCGTACCAGCCCAGGGCTCTCTGGAAACACCATATATTTT. It yields the protein CASTRTSPGLSGNTIYF. The gene calls are TRBV6-1 and TRBJ1-3; the D gene is possibly TRBD1 (5 bases). The CDR3 runs 17 residues. Trimming left V 7 bases short and J 0 bases short, with 19 bases between. Germline V CDR1 and CDR2: MNHNS, SASEGT.

This clonotype has at least ten counts. DNA of the CDR3: TGTGCCAGCAGCTTAGTAGGAGACGGCTACACCTTC. This codes for CASSLVGDGYTF. V usage is TRBV7-9 and J usage is TRBJ1-2; no clear D. The CDR3 consists of 12 residues. Trimming removed 1 base from V and 8 bases from J, with 8 bases in between. Germline loops: CDR1 SEHNR, CDR2 FQNEAQ (reference sequence).

About this clonotype itself: One end of the junction fails to match germline, which may point to a read error. The CDR3: CAISGELTSTRADTQYF. The CDR3, as DNA: TGTGCCATCAGTGGTGAGCTAACTTCCACCCGGGCAGATACGCAGTATTTT. V is TRBV6-1 and J is TRBJ2-3; D is uncertain. CDR1 MNHNS and CDR2 SASEGT come from the germline V gene. The CDR3 is 17 residues long.

This clonotype was counted only a few times. The chain uses TRBV12-3 or TRBV12-4 and TRBJ1-2, with TRBD1 as a possible D gene (6 bases). V lost 6 bases, J lost 4 bases, and 12 bases lay in between. The CDR3 runs 13 residues. This chain's CDR3 is CASSPIGGYGYTF. The CDR3 region has the DNA TGTGCCAGCAGCCCCATAGGGGGCTATGGCTACACCTTC.

The V call is TRBV7-9, the J call TRBJ1-1; D possibly corresponds to TRBD1 (5 bases). CDR1 is SEHNR, CDR2 FQNEAQ, per germline (reference sequence). Trimming cost V 5 bases and J 0 bases, with 10 bases left between them. This CDR3 comprises 14 residues. The CDR3 DNA reads as TGTGCCAGCAGCCCGGGACTGATGAACACTGAAGCTTTCTTT. Its protein is CASSPGLMNTEAFF.

This clonotype was recorded at least ten times. The chain couples TRBV6-5 to TRBJ1-1, with D unresolved. V was shortened by 2 bases and J by 4 bases, with 11 bases between the two germline ends. CDR3 length equals 14 residues. CDR1 MNHEY and CDR2 SVGAGI come from the germline V gene. Written as DNA, the CDR3 is TGTGCCAGCAGTTACATTCAGTCGGGCACTGAAGCTTTCTTT. Protein sequence: CASSYIQSGTEAFF.